A single sample is the source of the 15 T cell receptor beta chains below, sequenced in a study of cytomegalovirus exposure and HLA in healthy donors. Both 60 Vbeta primers and 13 Jbeta primers went into the PCR. Method: immunoSEQ multiplex PCR; TCRdb's copy keeps in-frame clones and lacks some. The sample contains 100,000 to 150,000 clones, approximately 81% of which appear only once. The sequencing input was PBMCs. All receptors come from a man between 18 and 29 years old in good health and CMV-seropositive.

The rearrangement uses TRBV7-2 and TRBJ1-3; TRBD1 aligns across 8 bases. Trimming removed 4 bases from V and 4 bases from J; junction bases left unmatched: 9. Germline CDR1 and CDR2: SGHTA and FQGNSA. There are 16 residues in the CDR3. The CDR3 loop is CASSSRQGIGGNTIYF. CDR3 bases: TGTGCCAGCAGCTCGCGACAGGGGATTGGAGGAAACACCATATATTTT.

V gene TRBV2 combines with J gene TRBJ1-5; 11 nucleotides align to TRBD1. V was clipped by 8 bases and J by 4 bases; unmatched bases: 7. The germline gives CDR1 SNHLY, CDR2 FYNNEI. The CDR3 is made up of 15 amino acids. The CDR3 loop is CASGAGTGGNQPQHF. CDR3 DNA: TGTGCCAGCGGGGCCGGGACAGGGGGAAATCAGCCCCAGCATTTT. Based on the CDR3 plus reference TRBV2 and TRBJ1-5, the full variable domain is EPEVTQTPSHQVTQMGQEVILRCVPISNHLYFYWYRQILGQKVEFLVSFYNNEISEKSEIFDDQFSVERPDGSNFTLKIRSTKLEDSAMYFCASGAGTGGNQPQHFGDGTRLSIL.

The chain has TRBV5-1 and TRBJ1-1; D uncertain. Trimming stripped 4 bases from V and 1 base from J, with 5 bases between. The CDR3 spans 12 residues. Looked up from germline, CDR1 is SGHRS and CDR2 is YFSETQ. CDR3 sequence: CASSRGNTEAFF. The CDR3 DNA reads TGCGCCAGCAGCCGGGGGAACACTGAAGCTTTCTTT.

The chain joins TRBV6-5 to TRBJ2-5; 11 bases are a match to TRBD1. From germline, CDR1 is MNHEY and CDR2 SVGAGI. V was pared by 5 bases and J by 11 bases, with 10 bases of the junction left unmatched. This CDR3 spans 14 amino acids. This CDR3 reads CASSLGQGAGEQYF. The CDR3 DNA reads as TGTGCCAGCAGTCTAGGACAGGGGGCCGGGGAGCAGTACTTC.

This clone was found a few times. CDR3 region: CATSTGNYTF. For the CDR3, the DNA is TGTGCCACTTCTACAGGAAACTACACCTTC. This rearrangement joins TRBV19 to TRBJ1-2; weak D call: TRBD1 (5 bases). Trimming stripped 10 bases from V and 10 bases from J, with 13 bases between. CDR3 length: 10 residues. Germline lookup yields CDR1 LNHDA and CDR2 SQIVND (reference sequence).

V usage is TRBV6-6 and J usage is TRBJ1-5; TRBD1 matches at 9 bases. The CDR3 is 15 residues long. The ends lost 7 bases at V and 2 bases at J; junction bases unmatched: 6. Germline V gives CDR1 MNHNY, CDR2 SVGAGI (reference sequence). This chain's CDR3 is CASTTGGGGNQPQHF. The CDR3 nucleotides are TGTGCCAGCACTACAGGGGGCGGCGGCAATCAGCCCCAGCATTTT.

This chain joins TRBV5-5 and TRBJ2-1; 11 bases align to TRBD2. This CDR3 comprises 18 residues. Looked up from germline, CDR1 is SGHKS and CDR2 is YYEKEE (reference sequence). The V segment lost 2 bases and the J segment 5 bases; nucleotides outside the gene matches: 12. The CDR3 loop reads CASSLVAGGPFPNNEQFF. The DNA of the CDR3 is TGTGCCAGCAGCTTAGTAGCGGGAGGGCCGTTCCCAAACAATGAGCAGTTCTTC.

This clone was recorded once. The J gene is TRBJ2-5, the V gene TRBV7-2, with 8 nucleotides matching TRBD2. CDR1 and CDR2 (germline): SGHTA, FQGNSA. CDR3 length: 15 residues. With V trimmed by 5 bases and J by 3 bases, 8 bases remained unmatched. The CDR3 here is CASSGRNSGEETQYF. The DNA of the CDR3 is TGTGCCAGCAGCGGACGAAATAGCGGGGAAGAGACCCAGTACTTC.

The genes are TRBV2 and TRBJ1-2; no clear D. This CDR3 region has 13 residues. Trimming took off 3 bases at V and 3 bases at J, with 8 bases between the two ends. Germline-derived CDR1 and CDR2 are SNHLY and FYNNEI. CDR3: CASSEKRDYGYTF. As DNA, the CDR3 is TGTGCCAGCAGTGAGAAGAGGGACTATGGCTACACCTTC.

This clone has just one count. The chain has TRBV27 and TRBJ1-1, with D possibly TRBD1 on 6 matching bases. With 10 bases removed from V and 2 bases from J, the gap between germline ends came to 14 bases. This CDR3 has 13 amino acids. Germline assignment: CDR1 MNHEY and CDR2 SMNVEV (reference sequence). The chain's CDR3 is CATSGGVNTEAFF. The DNA of the CDR3 is TGTGCCACCTCGGGGGGCGTCAACACTGAAGCTTTCTTT.

The chain carries TRBV7-9 and TRBJ1-2, with D uncertain. This CDR3 region has 16 residues. From germline, CDR1 is SEHNR and CDR2 FQNEAQ (reference sequence). V was clipped by 5 bases and J by 1 base, with 17 bases between them. The CDR3: CASSQRGASFNYGYTF. CDR3 coding DNA: TGTGCCAGCAGCCAGCGGGGAGCTTCCTTTAACTATGGCTACACCTTC.

V gene TRBV19 combines with J gene TRBJ1-2, with D possibly being TRBD1 (6 bases). The CDR3 has 15 residues. The V and J ends lost 4 bases and 5 bases respectively, with 17 bases between them. CDR1 LNHDA and CDR2 SQIVND come from the germline V gene (reference sequence). In DNA, the CDR3 is TGTGCCAGTAGTACGACCTCGGACAGCCCTTATGGCTACACCTTC. Translation gives CASSTTSDSPYGYTF.

The chain couples TRBV30 to TRBJ1-6; the D is unclear. Germline CDR1 reads GTSNPN; CDR2 reads SVGIG (reference sequence). The V and J ends lost 4 bases and 10 bases respectively, with 14 bases between them. This CDR3 spans 13 amino acids. This chain's CDR3 is CAWKQTIPSPLHF. The CDR3 DNA is TGTGCCTGGAAGCAGACAATACCATCACCCCTCCACTTT.

The V gene is TRBV7-9, the J gene TRBJ1-6; TRBD1 is a possible D gene (5 bases). Deletions cut 4 bases from V and 6 bases from J, with 7 bases between. Germline V gene lookup returns CDR1 SEHNR and CDR2 FQNEAQ (reference sequence). This CDR3 contains 13 residues. The CDR3 nucleotides are TGTGCCAGCAGCTCGACAGTTAATTCACCCCTCCACTTT. Translating it yields CASSSTVNSPLHF. Filled out from reference TRBV7-9 and TRBJ1-6, the complete variable domain reads DTGVSQNPRHKITKRGQNVTFRCDPISEHNRLYWYRQTLGQGPEFLTYFQNEAQLEKSRLLSDRFSAERPKGSFSTLEIQRTEQGDSAMYLCASSSTVNSPLHFGNGTRLTVT.

The chain carries TRBV19 and TRBJ1-2, with 8 bases lining up with TRBD1. Germline-derived CDR1 and CDR2 are LNHDA and SQIVND (reference sequence). The CDR3 totals 18 residues. V shed 2 bases, J shed 0 bases, and the junction held 11 bases outside the gene matches. The CDR3 bases are TGTGCCAGTAGTATAAGTCTGCAGGGACAGGTAGCTAACTATGGCTACACCTTC. This gives the protein CASSISLQGQVANYGYTF.